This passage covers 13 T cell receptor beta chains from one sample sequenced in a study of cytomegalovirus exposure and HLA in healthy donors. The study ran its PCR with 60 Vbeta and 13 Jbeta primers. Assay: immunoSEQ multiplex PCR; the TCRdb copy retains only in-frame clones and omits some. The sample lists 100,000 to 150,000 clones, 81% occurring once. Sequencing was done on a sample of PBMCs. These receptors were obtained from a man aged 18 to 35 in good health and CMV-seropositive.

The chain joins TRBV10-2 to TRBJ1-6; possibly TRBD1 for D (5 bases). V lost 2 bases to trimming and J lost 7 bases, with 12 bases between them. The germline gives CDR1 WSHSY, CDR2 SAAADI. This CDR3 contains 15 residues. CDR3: CASSEGSGGNSPLHF. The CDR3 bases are TGCGCCAGCAGTGAGGGGTCGGGGGGAAATTCACCCCTCCACTTT.

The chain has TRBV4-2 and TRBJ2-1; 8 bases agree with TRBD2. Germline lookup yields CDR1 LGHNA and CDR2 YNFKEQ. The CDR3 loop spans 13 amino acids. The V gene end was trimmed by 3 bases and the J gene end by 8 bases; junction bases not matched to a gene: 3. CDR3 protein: CASSHGGLDEQFF. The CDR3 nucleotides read TGTGCCAGCAGCCACGGGGGACTAGATGAGCAGTTCTTC.

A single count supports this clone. CDR3 sequence: CASSRRSGGATGELFF. The DNA of the CDR3 is TGCGCCAGCAGCCGGCGTAGCGGGGGGGCAACCGGGGAGCTGTTTTTT. This chain joins TRBV4-3 and TRBJ2-2; 11 bases match TRBD2. Losses at the gene ends were 4 bases for V and 5 bases for J; bases not matched to a gene: 6. Germline values: CDR1 LGHNA, CDR2 YSLEER. The CDR3 length is 16 residues.

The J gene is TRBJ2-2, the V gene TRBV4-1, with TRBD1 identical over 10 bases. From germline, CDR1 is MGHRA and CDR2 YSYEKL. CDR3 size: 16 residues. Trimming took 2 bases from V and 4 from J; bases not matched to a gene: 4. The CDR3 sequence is CASSQPGQGVTGELFF. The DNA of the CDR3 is TGCGCCAGCAGCCAACCCGGACAGGGGGTCACCGGGGAGCTGTTTTTT.

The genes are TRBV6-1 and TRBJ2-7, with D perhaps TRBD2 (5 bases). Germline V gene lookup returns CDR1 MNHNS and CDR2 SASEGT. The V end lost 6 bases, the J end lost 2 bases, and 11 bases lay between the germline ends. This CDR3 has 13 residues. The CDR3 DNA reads TGTGCCAGCAGGACGGGGTCACCCTACGAGCAGTACTTC. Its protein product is CASRTGSPYEQYF.

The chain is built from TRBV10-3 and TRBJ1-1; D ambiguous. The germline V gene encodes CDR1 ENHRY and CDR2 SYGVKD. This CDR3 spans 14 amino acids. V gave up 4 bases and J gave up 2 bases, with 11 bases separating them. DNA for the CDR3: TGTGCCATCAGTGGATGGCAAAAAAACACTGAAGCTTTCTTT. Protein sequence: CAISGWQKNTEAFF.

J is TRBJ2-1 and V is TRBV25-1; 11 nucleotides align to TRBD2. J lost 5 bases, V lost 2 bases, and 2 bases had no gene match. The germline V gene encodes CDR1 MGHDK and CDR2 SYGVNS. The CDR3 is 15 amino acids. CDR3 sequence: CASSEGTSGHNEQFF. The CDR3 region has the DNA TGTGCCAGCAGTGAAGGGACTAGCGGACACAATGAGCAGTTCTTC.

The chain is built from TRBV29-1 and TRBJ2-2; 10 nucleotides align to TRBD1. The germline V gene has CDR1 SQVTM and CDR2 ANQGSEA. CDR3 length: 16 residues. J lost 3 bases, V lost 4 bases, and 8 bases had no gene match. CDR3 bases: TGCAGCGTTGGAGAGACAGGGGGCGCCGACACCGGGGAGCTGTTTTTT. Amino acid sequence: CSVGETGGADTGELFF.

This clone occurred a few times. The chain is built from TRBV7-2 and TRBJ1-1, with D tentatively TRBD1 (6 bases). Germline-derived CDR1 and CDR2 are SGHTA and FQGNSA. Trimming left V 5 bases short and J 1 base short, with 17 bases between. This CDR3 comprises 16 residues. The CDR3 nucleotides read TGTGCCAGCAGCCCCCAGGTGGGGGCGGGGAACACTGAAGCTTTCTTT. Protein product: CASSPQVGAGNTEAFF.

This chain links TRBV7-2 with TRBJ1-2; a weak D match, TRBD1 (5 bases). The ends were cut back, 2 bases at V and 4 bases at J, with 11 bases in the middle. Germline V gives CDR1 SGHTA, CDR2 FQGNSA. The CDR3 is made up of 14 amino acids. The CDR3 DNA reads TGTGCCAGCAGCTTAAATGGGGCGGTCTATGGCTACACCTTC. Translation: CASSLNGAVYGYTF.

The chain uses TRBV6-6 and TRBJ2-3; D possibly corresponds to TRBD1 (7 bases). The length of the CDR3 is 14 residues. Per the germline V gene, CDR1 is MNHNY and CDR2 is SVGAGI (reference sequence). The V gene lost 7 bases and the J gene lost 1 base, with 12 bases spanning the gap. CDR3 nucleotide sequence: TGTGCCAGCACTCAGGGGGGCCGCACAGATACGCAGTATTTT. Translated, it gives CASTQGGRTDTQYF.

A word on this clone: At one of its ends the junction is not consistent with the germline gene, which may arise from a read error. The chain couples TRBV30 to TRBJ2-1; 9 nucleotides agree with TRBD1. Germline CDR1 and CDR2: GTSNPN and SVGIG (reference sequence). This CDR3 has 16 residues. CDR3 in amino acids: CARSGLGTGSYNEQFF. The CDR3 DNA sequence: TGTGCCCGGAGCGGGTTGGGGACAGGGTCCTACAATGAGCAGTTCTTC.

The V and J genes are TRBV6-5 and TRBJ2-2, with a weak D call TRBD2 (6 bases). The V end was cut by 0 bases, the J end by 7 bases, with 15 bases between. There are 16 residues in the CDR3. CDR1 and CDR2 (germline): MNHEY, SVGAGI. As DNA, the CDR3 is TGTGCCAGCAGTTACTCGGCTGGGACTCCGGACGGGGAGCTGTTTTTT. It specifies CASSYSAGTPDGELFF.